The 25 T cell receptor beta chains below were found in one sample sequenced in a study of blood T cells in healthy people across ages. For the second PCR, which ran for roughly 6 to 11 cycles, a sample-barcoded 5' primer and a J-beta primer mix were used. TCRdb reprocessed the 5' RACE reads via MiXCR and lists one record per CDR3 protein. The sample carries approximately 780,000 distinct CDR3 sequences, more than 25% recorded once. The sample also formed part of further work on T cells of mothers and their children.

Sequencing was carried out using blood. The receptors here all came from a boy aged 5-17 years in good health.

This sequence joins TRBV10-3 and TRBJ2-4; the match to TRBD2 covers 13 bases. The junction had 3 bases not matched to a gene; V was cut back by 2 bases and J by 8 bases. CDR1 is ENHRY and CDR2 is SYGVKD in the germline V gene. The CDR3 covers 15 residues. This chain's CDR3 is CAISEGTSGKDIQYF. The CDR3 DNA reads TGTGCCATCAGTGAGGGGACTAGCGGGAAGGACATTCAGTACTTC.

This clonotype was counted ten times or more. The chain has TRBV12-3 or TRBV12-4 and TRBJ2-5, with a tentative D call TRBD2 (5 bases). The ends were cut back, 8 bases at V and 5 bases at J, with 15 bases in the middle. The CDR3 runs to 13 residues. As DNA, the CDR3 is TGTGCCAGCGGCCCTGGCGGGCAGGAGACCCAGTACTTC. Translated, it gives CASGPGGQETQYF.

The chain joins TRBV10-3 to TRBJ1-1, with D possibly being TRBD1 (6 bases). The CDR3 runs to 13 residues. The V end lost 3 bases, the J end lost 5 bases, and 10 bases lay between the germline ends. Germline V CDR1 and CDR2: ENHRY, SYGVKD. Written as DNA, the CDR3 is TGTGCCATCAGTGATTACGGGACAACTGAAGCTTTCTTT. Protein sequence: CAISDYGTTEAFF.

This clonotype has more than one count but fewer than ten. This rearrangement joins TRBV29-1 to TRBJ2-1, with D perhaps TRBD1 (5 bases). V shed 8 bases and J shed 2 bases, with 13 bases lying between them. Per the germline V gene, CDR1 is SQVTM and CDR2 is ANQGSEA. This CDR3 spans 13 amino acids. DNA of the CDR3: TGCAGCCCTAGACAGTTGGCCTACAATGAGCAGTTCTTC. Translating it yields CSPRQLAYNEQFF.

In its sample, this clonotype was seen many times. DNA of the CDR3: TGCAGTGTTGCCGGGACTACCTACAATGAGCAGTTCTTC. This encodes CSVAGTTYNEQFF. This chain joins TRBV20-1 and TRBJ2-1; 7 bases are shared with TRBD2. Unmatched junction bases numbered 5, after V lost 7 bases and J lost 2 bases. The CDR3 runs 13 residues. Germline values: CDR1 DFQATT, CDR2 SNEGSKA (reference sequence).

This clonotype was observed a handful of times. The rearrangement uses TRBV5-1 and TRBJ1-5; TRBD1 matches 9 bases. The CDR3 contains 14 residues. The germline gives CDR1 SGHRS, CDR2 YFSETQ. Germline trimming cut 1 base from V and 5 bases from J; bases unmatched to any gene: 1. CDR3 residues: CASSLRQGDQPQHF. The CDR3 DNA reads TGCGCCAGCAGCTTGAGACAGGGGGATCAGCCCCAGCATTTT.

This clonotype was observed a handful of times. The chain uses TRBV5-1 and TRBJ2-5; D is uncertain. V was cut by 2 bases and J by 5 bases, with 13 bases left in between. CDR1 and CDR2 from the germline V gene are SGHRS and YFSETQ. The CDR3 is made up of 14 amino acids. The CDR3 sequence is CASSFDPPQETQYF. In DNA, the CDR3 is TGCGCCAGCAGCTTCGACCCACCTCAGGAGACCCAGTACTTC. Based on the CDR3 plus reference TRBV5-1 and TRBJ2-5, the full variable domain is KAGVTQTPRYLIKTRGQQVTLSCSPISGHRSVSWYQQTPGQGLQFLFEYFSETQRNKGNFPGRFSGRQFSNSRSEMNVSTLELGDSALYLCASSFDPPQETQYFGPGTRLLVL.

This clonotype has only a few counts. V usage is TRBV2 and J usage is TRBJ2-5; TRBD1 matches 9 bases. Gene TRBJ2-7 matches the end of the DNA better, so the J call may be wrong. The length of the CDR3 is 15 residues. The germline CDR1 and CDR2 sequences are SNHLY and FYNNEI. The CDR3 DNA sequence: TGTGCCAGCTCGATTGCCGGGACAGGGTACGTCGAGCAGTACTTC. Its translation is CASSIAGTGYVEQYF.

This chain uses TRBV10-3 with TRBJ2-3; the D is unclear. Trimming removed 2 bases at V and 5 bases at J, with 8 bases between. CDR3 length: 13 residues. From germline, CDR1 is ENHRY and CDR2 SYGVKD. CDR3 region: CAISEPEKDTQYF. The CDR3 nucleotides read TGTGCCATCAGTGAGCCCGAGAAAGATACGCAGTATTTT.

There are a few counts of this clonotype. The chain carries TRBV28 and TRBJ2-7; D unresolved. V dropped 1 base and J dropped 3 bases, with 10 bases sitting between them. This CDR3 has 14 amino acids. CDR1 is MDHEN and CDR2 is SYDVKM in the germline V gene. CDR3 in amino acids: CASSLSPMGYEQYF. The CDR3 DNA reads as TGTGCCAGCAGTTTATCTCCCATGGGCTACGAGCAGTACTTC. The full variable domain, rest sourced from reference TRBV28 and TRBJ2-7, is DVKVTQSSRYLVKRTGEKVFLECVQDMDHENMFWYRQDPGLGLRLIYFSYDVKMKEKGDIPEGYSVSREKKERFSLILESASTNQTSMYLCASSLSPMGYEQYFGPGTRLTVT.

This chain joins TRBV9 and TRBJ2-5; 9 nucleotides match TRBD1. Trimming at V came to 4 bases and at J to 4 bases, leaving 8 bases not matched to a gene. Germline V gives CDR1 SGDLS, CDR2 YYNGEE. This CDR3 is 15 amino acids long. The CDR3 is CASSPGTGRGETQYF. CDR3 DNA: TGTGCCAGCAGCCCTGGGACAGGGCGGGGAGAGACCCAGTACTTC. The variable domain in full, completed from reference TRBV9 and TRBJ2-5, reads DSGVTQTPKHLITATGQRVTLRCSPRSGDLSVYWYQQSLDQGLQFLIQYYNGEERAKGNILERFSAQQFPDLHSELNLSSLELGDSALYFCASSPGTGRGETQYFGPGTRLLVL.

The J gene is TRBJ1-5, the V gene TRBV6-1; D not certain. The germline V gene encodes CDR1 MNHNS and CDR2 SASEGT. V was shortened by 8 bases and J by 6 bases, with 5 bases between the two germline ends. CDR3 length equals 10 residues. CDR3 coding DNA: TGTGCCAGCGGAACTCAGCCCCAGCATTTT. Its translation: CASGTQPQHF.

The chain uses TRBV20-1 and TRBJ1-2, with 7 bases that match TRBD1. Trimming took 4 bases from V and 4 from J; bases not matched to a gene: 3. The CDR3 sequence is 12 residues long. Germline V gene data show CDR1 as DFQATT and CDR2 as SNEGSKA (reference sequence). The CDR3 loop is CSATWDSYGYTF. In nucleotides, the CDR3 is TGCAGTGCTACATGGGACAGCTATGGCTACACCTTC.

This chain links TRBV20-1 with TRBJ1-1; 7 bases are a match to TRBD1. V dropped 8 bases and J dropped 3; count of bases not matched to a gene: 9. Looked up from germline, CDR1 is DFQATT and CDR2 is SNEGSKA (reference sequence). CDR3 length: 13 residues. CDR3 nucleotide sequence: TGCAGTTCACGACAGGGCTGGGACACTGAAGCTTTCTTT. Its protein product is CSSRQGWDTEAFF.

The genes are TRBV20-1 and TRBJ2-1, with TRBD1 matching over 8 bases. V shed 4 bases and J 4 bases; nucleotides not matched to a gene: 6. The germline V gene encodes CDR1 DFQATT and CDR2 SNEGSKA (reference sequence). This CDR3 is 14 amino acids long. In DNA form, the CDR3 reads TGCAGTGCTACCAGGGGGCGGGGTTACAATGAGCAGTTCTTC. Protein sequence: CSATRGRGYNEQFF.

There are a few counts of this clonotype. The chain joins TRBV9 to TRBJ1-4; D gene ambiguous. Trimming stripped 0 bases from V and 7 bases from J, with 13 bases between. The germline gives CDR1 SGDLS, CDR2 YYNGEE. The length of the CDR3 is 15 residues. The CDR3 loop is CASSVGEVSGEKLFF. The CDR3 DNA follows: TGTGCCAGCAGCGTAGGGGAAGTGTCTGGTGAAAAACTGTTTTTT.

This chain's CDR3 is CSAALQASGGLDEQFF. In nucleotides, the CDR3 is TGCAGTGCTGCTCTTCAGGCTAGCGGGGGGCTCGATGAGCAGTTCTTC. The chain uses TRBV20-1 and TRBJ2-1; 11 nucleotides match TRBD2. Germline-derived CDR1 and CDR2 are DFQATT and SNEGSKA (reference sequence). V shed 5 bases, J shed 8 bases, and the junction held 14 bases outside the gene matches. CDR3 length: 16 residues.

This chain connects TRBV20-1 to TRBJ2-7; D is perhaps TRBD1 (5 bases). Germline CDR1 reads DFQATT; CDR2 reads SNEGSKA (reference sequence). There are 12 residues in the CDR3. V was pared by 3 bases and J by 5 bases, with 11 bases between. CDR3 nucleotides: TGCAGTGCTAGCCCCCAGGGCCACGAGCAGTACTTC. Its translation: CSASPQGHEQYF.

The chain couples TRBV28 to TRBJ2-7, with D uncertain. Germline V CDR1 and CDR2: MDHEN, SYDVKM. Trimming shortened V by 10 bases and J by 4 bases, and 11 bases separated the two germline ends. The CDR3 spans 11 residues. The CDR3 is CAIRRRYEQYF. The CDR3 DNA is TGTGCCATCAGACGGCGTTACGAGCAGTACTTC.

The chain uses TRBV3-1 and TRBJ2-7; TRBD1 agrees at 7 bases. After removal of 1 base from V and 1 base from J, the junction contained 13 bases not matched to a gene. This CDR3 has 18 residues. From germline, CDR1 is LGHDT and CDR2 YNNKEL (reference sequence). CDR3 sequence reads: CASSQGPSGGMSSYEQYF. The CDR3 DNA is TGTGCCAGCAGCCAAGGGCCTTCAGGGGGAATGAGTTCCTACGAGCAGTACTTC.

This clonotype was observed a few times. The rearrangement joins TRBV5-5 to TRBJ2-2; 8 bases map to TRBD1. CDR3 size: 15 residues. Unmatched junction bases numbered 2, after V lost 0 bases and J lost 4 bases. Looked up from germline, CDR1 is SGHKS and CDR2 is YYEKEE (reference sequence). The CDR3, as DNA: TGTGCCAGCAGCTTGGGGACAGGGCTCACCGGGGAGCTGTTTTTT. This codes for CASSLGTGLTGELFF.

There are a few counts of this clonotype. The chain links TRBV7-2 to TRBJ2-3; D is uncertain. CDR1 is SGHTA and CDR2 is FQGNSA in the germline V gene. V shed 1 base and J shed 7 bases, with 9 bases lying between them. There are 13 residues in the CDR3. CDR3 region: CASSLGVSYTQYF. The CDR3 DNA follows: TGTGCCAGCAGCTTAGGGGTGAGCTATACGCAGTATTTT.

This clonotype was counted only a few times. V gene TRBV19 combines with J gene TRBJ2-5; TRBD1 agrees at 7 bases. This CDR3 has 14 residues. CDR1 and CDR2 from the germline V gene are LNHDA and SQIVND (reference sequence). The J segment lost 5 bases and the V segment lost 3 bases, leaving 6 bases of the junction unmatched. CDR3 sequence: CASSMVDREETQYF. The CDR3 bases are TGTGCCAGTAGTATGGTAGACAGGGAGGAGACCCAGTACTTC.

This clonotype turned up a few times. This chain links TRBV10-1 with TRBJ2-3, with TRBD2 matching over 10 bases. CDR1 is WNHNN and CDR2 is SYGVQD in the germline V gene (reference sequence). J lost 1 base, V lost 4 bases, and 2 bases had no gene match. The CDR3 runs 15 residues. CDR3 in amino acids: CASSGGTSGTDTQYF. The CDR3 DNA reads TGCGCCAGCAGTGGAGGGACTAGCGGCACAGATACGCAGTATTTT.

This clonotype showed up just a few times. The chain carries TRBV20-1 and TRBJ2-3; unclear D gene. The CDR3 loop spans 12 amino acids. The germline V gene has CDR1 DFQATT and CDR2 SNEGSKA (reference sequence). Trimming removed 1 base at V and 4 bases at J, with 6 bases between. CDR3 DNA sequence: TGCAGTGCTAGAGTCCCCTCAGATACGCAGTATTTT. It specifies CSARVPSDTQYF.